This T cell receptor (beta chain) was retrieved from a study of blood T cell repertoires in COVID-19. Followed over time, Seattle patients had been enrolled while infection was active. Only in-frame clones appear in the TCRdb table, and some are missing; sequencing was by immunoSEQ multiplex PCR. The table includes around 270,000 clones, roughly 84% detected once. V was shortened by 3 bases and J by 5 bases, with 16 bases between the two germline ends. This CDR3 has 15 residues. Germline V lookup: CDR1 KGHSH, CDR2 LQKENI. The chain links TRBV18 to TRBJ1-2, with a tentative D call TRBD1 (6 bases). The receptor was isolated from a person between 70 and 80 years old with COVID-19, enrolled during active disease. Sequenced material: peripheral blood. This CDR3 reads CASSPRGGDGYGYTF. Written as DNA, the CDR3 is TGTGCCAGCTCACCTAGAGGGGGTGACGGATATGGCTACACCTTC.